The 9 T cell receptor beta chains listed next were all sequenced from one sample in a study of shared clonotypes between healthy human individuals. Using immunoSEQ multiplex PCR, the repertoire was profiled, and TCRdb retains in-frame clones only, with some absent. The table records roughly 550,000 clones, roughly 95% of them present only once. It was CD45RO-negative cells, positively selected for CCR7, that made up naive CD8 cells, with terminally differentiated effector memory CD45RA+ cells excluded. Material: naive CD8+ T cells sorted from blood. Receptors originate from a woman in her twenties or thirties in good health.

The chain combines TRBV5-4 with TRBJ1-2; D ambiguous. V was clipped by 0 bases and J by 9 bases, with 15 bases between them. The germline gives CDR1 SGHNT, CDR2 YYREEE (reference sequence). The CDR3 contains 14 residues. The CDR3 here is CASSLEQWWASYTF. The CDR3 nucleotides are TGTGCCAGCAGCTTGGAACAGTGGTGGGCGAGCTACACCTTC.

The chain uses TRBV7-9 and TRBJ2-2, with D unresolved. Trimming stripped 3 bases from V and 7 bases from J, with 12 bases between. The CDR3 runs to 14 residues. Per the germline V gene, CDR1 is SEHNR and CDR2 is FQNEAQ (reference sequence). CDR3 bases: TGTGCCAGCAGCTTGCATGGGGATAACGGGGAGCTGTTTTTT. The encoded protein is CASSLHGDNGELFF. The whole variable domain, remainder taken from reference TRBV7-9 and TRBJ2-2, is DTGVSQNPRHKITKRGQNVTFRCDPISEHNRLYWYRQTLGQGPEFLTYFQNEAQLEKSRLLSDRFSAERPKGSFSTLEIQRTEQGDSAMYLCASSLHGDNGELFFGEGSRLTVL.

The chain uses TRBV2 and TRBJ2-1, with 7 bases fitting TRBD2. In germline, CDR1 is SNHLY, CDR2 FYNNEI. J gave up 15 bases and V 3 bases, and 11 bases lay outside the gene matches. This CDR3 has 13 residues. The CDR3 here is CASSEQWGGDAFF. DNA of the CDR3: TGTGCCAGCAGTGAGCAGTGGGGAGGGGACGCGTTCTTC.

The chain has TRBV4-1 and TRBJ2-1; 12 positions agree with TRBD2. This CDR3 is 16 amino acids long. Trimming at V came to 5 bases and at J to 5 bases, leaving 7 bases not matched to a gene. Looked up from germline, CDR1 is MGHRA and CDR2 is YSYEKL. CDR3 region: CASSNRASGRDNEQFF. CDR3 DNA: TGCGCCAGCAGCAATCGGGCTAGCGGGAGGGACAATGAGCAGTTCTTC.

In DNA, the CDR3 is TGTGCCAGCAGTGAAGTTTCGGGACTAGCGGAAAACATTCAGTACTTC. Amino acids: CASSEVSGLAENIQYF. This chain links TRBV2 with TRBJ2-4, with 11 bases matching TRBD2. Looked up from germline, CDR1 is SNHLY and CDR2 is FYNNEI. V shed 1 base and J 5 bases; nucleotides not matched to a gene: 4. The CDR3 contains 16 residues.

The chain uses TRBV4-1 and TRBJ2-1; 9 nucleotides line up with TRBD2. This CDR3 is built from 14 residues. The J segment lost 6 bases and the V segment lost 0 bases, leaving 0 bases of the junction unmatched. Germline assignment: CDR1 MGHRA and CDR2 YSYEKL. CDR3 residues: CASSQETSGNEQFF. For the CDR3, the DNA is TGCGCCAGCAGCCAAGAGACTAGCGGCAATGAGCAGTTCTTC.

The chain recombines TRBV19 with TRBJ1-1; perhaps TRBD1 as D (6 bases). V lost 3 bases, J lost 0 bases, and 14 bases lay in between. Germline CDR1 and CDR2: LNHDA and SQIVND (reference sequence). This CDR3 is 16 amino acids long. DNA for the CDR3: TGTGCCAGTAGTATGGGACGGGGGCGGATGAACACTGAAGCTTTCTTT. It specifies CASSMGRGRMNTEAFF.

CDR3 DNA sequence: TGCAGCGTTGCGGGGGGGGCAGGGTATGGCTACACCTTC. Amino acid sequence: CSVAGGAGYGYTF. V is TRBV29-1 and J is TRBJ1-2; tentative D call: TRBD1 (6 bases). This CDR3 contains 13 residues. V lost 4 bases and J 5 bases, leaving 14 bases between the germline ends. The germline V gene encodes CDR1 SQVTM and CDR2 ANQGSEA.

On this clone itself: The same CDR3 also results from other DNA sequences found in this sample. The chain carries TRBV29-1 and TRBJ2-7; TRBD1 matches at 9 bases. The CDR3 runs 14 residues. Losses at the gene ends were 3 bases for V and 0 bases for J; bases not matched to a gene: 3. The germline gives CDR1 SQVTM, CDR2 ANQGSEA. The CDR3 region has the DNA TGCAGCGTTGAGGGGACAGGGAGCTCCTACGAGCAGTACTTC. Protein product: CSVEGTGSSYEQYF.